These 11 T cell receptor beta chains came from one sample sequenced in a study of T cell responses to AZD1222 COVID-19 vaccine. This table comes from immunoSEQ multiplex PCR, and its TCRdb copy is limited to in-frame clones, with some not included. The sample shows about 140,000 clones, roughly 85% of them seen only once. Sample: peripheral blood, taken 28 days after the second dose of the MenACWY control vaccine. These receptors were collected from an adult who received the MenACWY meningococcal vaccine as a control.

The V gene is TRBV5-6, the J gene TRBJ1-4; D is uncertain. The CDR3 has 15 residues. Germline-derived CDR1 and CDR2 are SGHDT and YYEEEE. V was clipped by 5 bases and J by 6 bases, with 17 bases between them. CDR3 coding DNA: TGTGCCAGCAGTTTCGGTTCTGGGCGATATGAAAAACTGTTTTTT. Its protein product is CASSFGSGRYEKLFF.

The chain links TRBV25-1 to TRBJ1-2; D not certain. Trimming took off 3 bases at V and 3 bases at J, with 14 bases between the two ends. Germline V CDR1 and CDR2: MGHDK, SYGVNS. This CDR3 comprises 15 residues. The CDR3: CASSEIGGTDYGYTF. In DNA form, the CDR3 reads TGTGCCAGCAGTGAGATAGGTGGCACCGACTATGGCTACACCTTC.

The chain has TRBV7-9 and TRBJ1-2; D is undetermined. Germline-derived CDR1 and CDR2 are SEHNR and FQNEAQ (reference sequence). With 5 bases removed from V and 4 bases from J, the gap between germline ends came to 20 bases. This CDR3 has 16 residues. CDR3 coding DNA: TGTGCCAGCAGCCCTTCCCGTTTACAACGGAGCTATGGCTACACCTTC. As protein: CASSPSRLQRSYGYTF.

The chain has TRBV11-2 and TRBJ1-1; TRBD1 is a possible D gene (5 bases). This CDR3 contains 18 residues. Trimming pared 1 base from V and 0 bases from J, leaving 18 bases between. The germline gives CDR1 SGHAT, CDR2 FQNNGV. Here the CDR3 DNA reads TGTGCCAGCAGCTTAGCGGGACGCCGGGCTTTAATGAACACTGAAGCTTTCTTT. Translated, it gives CASSLAGRRALMNTEAFF.

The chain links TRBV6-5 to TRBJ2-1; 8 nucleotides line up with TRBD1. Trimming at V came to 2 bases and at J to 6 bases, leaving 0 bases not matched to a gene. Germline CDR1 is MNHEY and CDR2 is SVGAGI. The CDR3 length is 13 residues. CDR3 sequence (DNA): TGTGCCAGCAGTTACGACAGGGGCAATGAGCAGTTCTTC. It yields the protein CASSYDRGNEQFF.

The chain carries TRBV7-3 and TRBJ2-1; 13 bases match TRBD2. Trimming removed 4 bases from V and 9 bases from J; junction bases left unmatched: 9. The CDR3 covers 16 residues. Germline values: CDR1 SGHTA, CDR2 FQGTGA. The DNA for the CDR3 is TGTGCCAGCAGCTCCCTGGGACTAGCGGGACAATTTGAGCAGTTCTTC. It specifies CASSSLGLAGQFEQFF.

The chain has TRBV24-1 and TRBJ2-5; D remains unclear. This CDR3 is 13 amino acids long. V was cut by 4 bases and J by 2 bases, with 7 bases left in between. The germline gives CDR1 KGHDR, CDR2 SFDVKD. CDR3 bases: TGTGCCACCAGTGACTCCAGACAAGAGACCCAGTACTTC. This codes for CATSDSRQETQYF.

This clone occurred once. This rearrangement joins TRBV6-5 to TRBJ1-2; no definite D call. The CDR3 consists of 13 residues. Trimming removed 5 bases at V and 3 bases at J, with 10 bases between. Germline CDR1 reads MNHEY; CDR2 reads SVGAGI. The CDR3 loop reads CASSPGKYYGYTF. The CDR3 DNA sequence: TGTGCCAGCAGTCCCGGGAAGTACTATGGCTACACCTTC.

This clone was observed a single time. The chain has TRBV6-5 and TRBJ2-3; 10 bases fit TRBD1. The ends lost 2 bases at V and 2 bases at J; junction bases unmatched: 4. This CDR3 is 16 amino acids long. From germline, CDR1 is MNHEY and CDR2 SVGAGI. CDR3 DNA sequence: TGTGCCAGCAGTTACCTGGGACAGGGGATCACAGATACGCAGTATTTT. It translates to CASSYLGQGITDTQYF.

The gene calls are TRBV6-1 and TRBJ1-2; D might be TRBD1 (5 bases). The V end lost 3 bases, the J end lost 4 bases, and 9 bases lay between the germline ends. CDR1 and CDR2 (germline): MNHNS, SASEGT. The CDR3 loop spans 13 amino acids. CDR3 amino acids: CASSEDTFYGYTF. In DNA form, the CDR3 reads TGTGCCAGCAGTGAGGACACATTCTATGGCTACACCTTC.

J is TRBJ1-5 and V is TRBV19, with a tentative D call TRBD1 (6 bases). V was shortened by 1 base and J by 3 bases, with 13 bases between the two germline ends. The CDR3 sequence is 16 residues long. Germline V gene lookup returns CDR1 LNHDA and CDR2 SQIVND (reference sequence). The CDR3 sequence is CASSIAAAGVNQPQHF. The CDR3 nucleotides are TGTGCCAGTAGTATAGCGGCCGCAGGGGTCAATCAGCCCCAGCATTTT.